Included here is one T cell receptor (beta chain) sequence, with context. The CDR3 totals 14 residues. Per the germline V gene, CDR1 is SEHNR and CDR2 is FQNEAQ (reference sequence). Trimming took 3 bases from V and 0 from J, leaving 8 bases between them. The data belong to a study of blood T cell repertoires in COVID-19. Across the whole study: In each case, the material was cDNA or gDNA derived from T cells, B-cell-depleted T cells, or PBMCs.

In the original analysis: Cell counts per sample came from amplifying reference gene primers. Sequenced by immunoSEQ multiplex PCR; TCRdb stores in-frame clones only, minus some. The V and J calls and clone size were taken over from that table, and D and trimming were inferred from the DNA. The sample has 150,000 to 200,000 clones, over 80% seen once. Recovered participants had two consecutive negative NP/OP PCR tests, healthcare professional clearance, or symptom resolution. V gene TRBV7-9 combines with J gene TRBJ1-2; a possible D gene is TRBD1 (5 bases). The TCR sequence derives from a woman aged 60-75 years who had recovered from COVID-19. Material: PBMCs or T cells enriched from blood (not recorded which). The CDR3 loop is CASSFSGSNYGYTF. CDR3 bases: TGTGCCAGCAGCTTTTCAGGGTCTAACTATGGCTACACCTTC.